The sequence of this T cell receptor (beta chain) was determined in a study of metastatic and nonmetastatic thyroid tumors. Study-wide context: Comparative analysis of repertoires was undertaken across blood and tumor or nodule tissue obtained from malignant and benign thyroid patients.

Thyroid surgery took place with no prior treatment in any patient. TCRdb re-clonotyped the PCR reads through MiXCR. This repertoire shows tens of thousands of clones, 16% found once; its top ten account for about 4.2%. In this sample, this clone turned up many times. Germline lookup yields CDR1 SNHLY and CDR2 FYNNEI. Deletions cut 7 bases from V and 7 bases from J, with 19 bases between. The CDR3 length is 15 residues. This sequence originates from a female donor with papillary thyroid cancer or a benign thyroid nodule (not recorded which). Some clones in this sample may be carry-over from other donors' samples. Source material: blood. This chain connects TRBV2 to TRBJ1-4; no clear D gene. CDR3 sequence reads: CASTPGTPGSEKLFF. The CDR3 nucleotides read TGTGCCAGCACCCCCGGCACTCCCGGGAGTGAAAAACTGTTTTTT.